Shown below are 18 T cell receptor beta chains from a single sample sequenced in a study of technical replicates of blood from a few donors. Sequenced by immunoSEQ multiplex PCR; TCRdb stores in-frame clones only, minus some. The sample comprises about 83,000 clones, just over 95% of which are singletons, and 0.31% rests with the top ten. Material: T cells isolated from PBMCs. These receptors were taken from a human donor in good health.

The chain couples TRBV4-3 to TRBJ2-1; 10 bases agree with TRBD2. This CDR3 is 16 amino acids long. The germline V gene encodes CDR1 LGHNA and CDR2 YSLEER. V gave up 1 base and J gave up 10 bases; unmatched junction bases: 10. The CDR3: CASSQVRASGSVEQFF. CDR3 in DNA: TGCGCCAGCAGCCAAGTCAGGGCTAGCGGGAGTGTCGAGCAGTTCTTC.

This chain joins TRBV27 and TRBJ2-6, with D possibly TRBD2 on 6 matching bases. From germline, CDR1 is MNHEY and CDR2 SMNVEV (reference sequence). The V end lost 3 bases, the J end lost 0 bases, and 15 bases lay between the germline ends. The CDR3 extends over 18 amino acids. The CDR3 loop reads CASSLSGGTYSGANVLTF. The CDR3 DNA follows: TGTGCCAGCAGTTTGTCTGGAGGGACTTACTCTGGGGCCAACGTCCTGACTTTC.

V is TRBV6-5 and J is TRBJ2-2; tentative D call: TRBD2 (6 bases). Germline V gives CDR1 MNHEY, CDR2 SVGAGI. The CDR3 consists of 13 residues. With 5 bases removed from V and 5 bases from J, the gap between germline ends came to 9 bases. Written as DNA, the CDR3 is TGTGCCAGCAGTGCGGGGTTAACCGGGGAGCTGTTTTTT. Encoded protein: CASSAGLTGELFF.

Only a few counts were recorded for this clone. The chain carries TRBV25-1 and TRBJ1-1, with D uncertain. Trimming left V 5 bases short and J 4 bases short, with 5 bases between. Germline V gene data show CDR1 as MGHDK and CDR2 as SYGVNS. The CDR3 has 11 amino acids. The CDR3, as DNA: TGTGCCAGCAGTCTTTTCACTGAAGCTTTCTTT. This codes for CASSLFTEAFF.

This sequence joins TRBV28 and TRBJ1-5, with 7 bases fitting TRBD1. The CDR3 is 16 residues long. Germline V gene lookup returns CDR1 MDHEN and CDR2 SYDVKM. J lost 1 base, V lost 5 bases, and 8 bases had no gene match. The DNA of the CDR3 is TGTGCCAGCAGTCCAACAGGGGATATGAGCAATCAGCCCCAGCATTTT. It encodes CASSPTGDMSNQPQHF.

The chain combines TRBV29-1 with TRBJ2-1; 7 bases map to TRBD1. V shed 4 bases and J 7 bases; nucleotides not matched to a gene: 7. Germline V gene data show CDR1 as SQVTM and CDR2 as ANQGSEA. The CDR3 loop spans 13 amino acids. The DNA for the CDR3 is TGCAGCGTTGTAACCGGGACAGCTAATGAGCAGTTCTTC. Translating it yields CSVVTGTANEQFF.

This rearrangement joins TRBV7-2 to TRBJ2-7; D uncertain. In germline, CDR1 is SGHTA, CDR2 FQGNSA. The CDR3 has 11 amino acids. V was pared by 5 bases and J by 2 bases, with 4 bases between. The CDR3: CASSPAYEQYF. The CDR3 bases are TGTGCCAGCAGCCCGGCCTACGAGCAGTACTTC. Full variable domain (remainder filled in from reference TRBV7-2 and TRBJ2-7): GAGVSQSPSNKVTEKGKDVELRCDPISGHTALYWYRQSLGQGLEFLIYFQGNSAPDKSGLPSDRFSAERTGGSVSTLTIQRTQQEDSAVYLCASSPAYEQYFGPGTRLTVT.

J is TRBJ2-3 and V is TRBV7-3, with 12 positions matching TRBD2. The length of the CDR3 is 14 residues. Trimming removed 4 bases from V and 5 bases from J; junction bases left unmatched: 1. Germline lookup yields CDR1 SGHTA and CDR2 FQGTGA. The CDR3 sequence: CASSSGLAGDTQYF. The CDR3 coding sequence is TGTGCCAGCAGCTCGGGACTAGCGGGAGATACGCAGTATTTT.

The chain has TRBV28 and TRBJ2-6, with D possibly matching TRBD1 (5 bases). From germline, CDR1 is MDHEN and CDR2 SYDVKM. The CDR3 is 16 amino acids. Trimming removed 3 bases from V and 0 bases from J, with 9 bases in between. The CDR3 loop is CASSLQGFSGANVLTF. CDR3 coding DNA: TGTGCCAGCAGTTTGCAGGGTTTCTCTGGGGCCAACGTCCTGACTTTC.

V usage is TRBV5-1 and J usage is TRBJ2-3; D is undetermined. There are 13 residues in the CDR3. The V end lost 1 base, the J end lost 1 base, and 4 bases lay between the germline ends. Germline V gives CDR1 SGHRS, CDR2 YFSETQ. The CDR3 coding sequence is TGCGCCAGCAGCTTGCAGGGCACAGATACGCAGTATTTT. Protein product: CASSLQGTDTQYF. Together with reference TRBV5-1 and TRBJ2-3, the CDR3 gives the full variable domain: KAGVTQTPRYLIKTRGQQVTLSCSPISGHRSVSWYQQTPGQGLQFLFEYFSETQRNKGNFPGRFSGRQFSNSRSEMNVSTLELGDSALYLCASSLQGTDTQYFGPGTRLTVL.

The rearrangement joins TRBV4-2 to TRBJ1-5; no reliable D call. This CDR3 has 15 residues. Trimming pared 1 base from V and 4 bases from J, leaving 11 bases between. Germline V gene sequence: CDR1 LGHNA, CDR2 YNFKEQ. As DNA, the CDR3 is TGTGCCAGCAGCCAAGGGATGGCGGAAAATCAGCCCCAGCATTTT. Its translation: CASSQGMAENQPQHF.

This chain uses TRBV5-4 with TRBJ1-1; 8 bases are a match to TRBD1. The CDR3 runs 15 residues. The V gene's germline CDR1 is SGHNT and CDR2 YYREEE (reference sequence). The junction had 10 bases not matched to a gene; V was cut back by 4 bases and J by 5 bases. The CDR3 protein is CASSLGQGQGTEAFF. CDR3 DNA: TGTGCCAGCAGCCTAGGACAGGGTCAGGGAACTGAAGCTTTCTTT.

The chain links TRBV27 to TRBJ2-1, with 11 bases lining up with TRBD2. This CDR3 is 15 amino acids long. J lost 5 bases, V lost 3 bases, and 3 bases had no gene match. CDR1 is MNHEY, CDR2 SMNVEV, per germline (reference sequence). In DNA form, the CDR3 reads TGTGCCAGCAGTTTCCGACTAGCGGGACACAATGAGCAGTTCTTC. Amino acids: CASSFRLAGHNEQFF.

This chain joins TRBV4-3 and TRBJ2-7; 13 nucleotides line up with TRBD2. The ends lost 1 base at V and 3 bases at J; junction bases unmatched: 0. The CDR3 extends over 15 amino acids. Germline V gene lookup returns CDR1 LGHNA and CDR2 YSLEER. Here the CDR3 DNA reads TGCGCCAGCAGCCAAGGACTAGCGGGAGGCTACGAGCAGTACTTC. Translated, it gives CASSQGLAGGYEQYF.

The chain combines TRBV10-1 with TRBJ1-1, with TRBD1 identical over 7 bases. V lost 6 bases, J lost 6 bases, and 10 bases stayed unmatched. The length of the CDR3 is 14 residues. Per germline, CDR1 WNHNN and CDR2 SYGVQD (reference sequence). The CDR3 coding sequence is TGCGCCAGCAGCGCCCGACAGGGTAGCTCTGAAGCTTTCTTT. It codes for CASSARQGSSEAFF.

CDR3 in amino acids: CSVASAGAYNEQFF. The CDR3 DNA is TGCAGCGTGGCCTCAGCGGGAGCCTACAATGAGCAGTTCTTC. The genes are TRBV29-1 and TRBJ2-1; 8 bases align to TRBD2. V was clipped by 6 bases and J by 2 bases; unmatched bases: 6. This CDR3 region has 14 residues. Per the germline V gene, CDR1 is SQVTM and CDR2 is ANQGSEA.

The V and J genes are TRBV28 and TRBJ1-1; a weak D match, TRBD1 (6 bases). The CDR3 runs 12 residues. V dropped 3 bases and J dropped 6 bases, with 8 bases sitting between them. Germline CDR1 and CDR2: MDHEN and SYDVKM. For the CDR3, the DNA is TGTGCCAGCAGTTTCCGACAGGCTGAAGCTTTCTTT. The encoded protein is CASSFRQAEAFF.

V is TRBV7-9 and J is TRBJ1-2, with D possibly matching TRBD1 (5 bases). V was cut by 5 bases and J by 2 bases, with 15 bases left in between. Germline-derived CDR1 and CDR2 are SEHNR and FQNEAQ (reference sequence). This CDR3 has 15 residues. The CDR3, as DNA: TGTGCCAGCAGCCCTGACAGTCGAAGGAACTATGGCTACACCTTC. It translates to CASSPDSRRNYGYTF.